What follows describes a single T cell receptor (beta chain). No antigen is known for it. Trimming removed 8 bases at V and 6 bases at J, with 14 bases between. Germline V gives CDR1 SNHLY, CDR2 FYNNEI. The CDR3 covers 13 residues. The sample comes from a study of cytomegalovirus exposure and HLA in healthy donors. Points from the study as a whole: The study flagged about 150 TCR beta chains as cytomegalovirus-associated.

At the time of sampling, donors were nominally healthy, though unrecorded immune exposures were likely. The PCR contained 60 Vbeta and 13 Jbeta primers. Sequencing was performed with immunoSEQ multiplex PCR; in TCRdb, only in-frame clones are kept and a portion is missing. The sample shows some 100,000 clones, about 70% of them seen only once. This sequence was found in a middle-aged woman in good health and CMV-seropositive. The sequencing input was PBMCs. This chain links TRBV2 with TRBJ1-3, with a possible D match to TRBD1 (6 bases). The CDR3 protein is CASQQGLANTIYF. The CDR3 coding sequence is TGTGCCAGCCAACAGGGTCTTGCAAACACCATATATTTT.